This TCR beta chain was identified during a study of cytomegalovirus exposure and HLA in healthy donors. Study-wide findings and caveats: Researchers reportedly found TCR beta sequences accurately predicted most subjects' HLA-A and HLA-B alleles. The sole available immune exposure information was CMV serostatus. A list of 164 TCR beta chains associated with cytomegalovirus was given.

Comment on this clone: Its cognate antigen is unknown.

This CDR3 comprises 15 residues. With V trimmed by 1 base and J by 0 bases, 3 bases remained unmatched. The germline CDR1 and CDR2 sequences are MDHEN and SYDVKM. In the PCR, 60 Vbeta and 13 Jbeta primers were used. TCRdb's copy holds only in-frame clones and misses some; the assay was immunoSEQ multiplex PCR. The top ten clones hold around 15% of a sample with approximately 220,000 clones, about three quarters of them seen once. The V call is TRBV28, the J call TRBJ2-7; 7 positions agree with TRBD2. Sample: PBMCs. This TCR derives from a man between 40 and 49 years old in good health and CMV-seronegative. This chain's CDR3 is CASSLSSGNSYEQYF. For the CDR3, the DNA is TGTGCCAGCAGTTTATCTAGCGGAAACTCCTACGAGCAGTACTTC.